This TCR beta chain originates from a study of blood T cell repertoires in COVID-19. Germline-derived CDR1 and CDR2 are SGHTA and FQGNSA. CDR3 length: 16 residues. The junction had 7 bases not matched to a gene; V was cut back by 3 bases and J by 4 bases. Here immunoSEQ multiplex PCR was the method, and the copy in TCRdb shows in-frame clones only, minus some. In the table there are 160,000 or so clones, approximately 90% of which are singletons. Material: peripheral blood. The chain recombines TRBV7-2 with TRBJ2-5; TRBD2 matches 11 bases. This clonotype originated in a woman aged 45 to 65 with acute or convalescent COVID-19. The CDR3, as DNA: TGTGCCAGCAGCTTGCTAGCGGGGGGCTACATAGAGACCCAGTACTTC. As protein: CASSLLAGGYIETQYF. Using reference TRBV7-2 and TRBJ2-5 for the parts outside the CDR3, the full variable domain is GAGVSQSPSNKVTEKGKDVELRCDPISGHTALYWYRQSLGQGLEFLIYFQGNSAPDKSGLPSDRFSAERTGGSVSTLTIQRTQQEDSAVYLCASSLLAGGYIETQYFGPGTRLLVL.